This entry lists 27 T cell receptor beta chains sequenced from one sample in a study of T cell responses to AZD1222 COVID-19 vaccine. The protocol was immunoSEQ multiplex PCR, while the TCRdb copy is restricted to in-frame clones and leaves out a portion. The sample comprises about 130,000 clones, 85% to 90% of which are singletons, and 10% to 15% rests with the top ten. Sequences were derived from peripheral blood, sampled on day 0 of AZD1222 vaccination. The receptors shown here come from an adult in good health.

The chain joins TRBV6-2 or TRBV6-3 to TRBJ1-5; D gene unclear. This CDR3 contains 16 residues. Trimming pared 2 bases from V and 3 bases from J, leaving 14 bases between. CDR1 MNHEY and CDR2 SVGEGT come from the germline V gene. This CDR3 reads CASSYTIFRDNQPQHF. CDR3 DNA sequence: TGTGCCAGCAGTTACACAATTTTCCGGGACAATCAGCCCCAGCATTTT.

The chain has TRBV10-3 and TRBJ1-6; 7 nucleotides line up with TRBD1. Trimming cost V 2 bases and J 9 bases; bases outside gene matches: 7. Germline assignment: CDR1 ENHRY and CDR2 SYGVKD. The CDR3 consists of 15 residues. The DNA of the CDR3 is TGTGCCATCAGTGAGACGGAAGGGGGCAGTTCACCCCTCCACTTT. Its translation is CAISETEGGSSPLHF.

This clone was observed a few times. The chain recombines TRBV7-2 with TRBJ1-1; TRBD1 might be the D (6 bases). CDR1 SGHTA and CDR2 FQGNSA come from the germline V gene. The V end was cut by 4 bases, the J end by 2 bases, with 11 bases between. The CDR3 has 14 amino acids. DNA for the CDR3: TGTGCCAGCAGCTGGGGGCGCGGCAACACTGAAGCTTTCTTT. Protein: CASSWGRGNTEAFF.

This chain uses TRBV7-9 with TRBJ2-2, with a tentative D call TRBD1 (6 bases). The CDR3 spans 18 residues. The V gene's germline CDR1 is SEHNR and CDR2 FQNEAQ (reference sequence). Between the trimmed V and J ends, which lost 2 bases and 1 base, there was a span of 17 bases. CDR3 region: CASSLLSFDRRNTGELFF. CDR3 DNA: TGTGCCAGCAGCTTATTATCCTTCGACAGGCGGAACACCGGGGAGCTGTTTTTT.

This chain connects TRBV4-1 to TRBJ1-2; the D gene is possibly TRBD1 (6 bases). This CDR3 spans 16 amino acids. Trimming removed 2 bases at V and 6 bases at J, with 19 bases between. Germline V gene sequence: CDR1 MGHRA, CDR2 YSYEKL. DNA of the CDR3: TGCGCCAGCAGCCAACCAAACGGGGGGCTAAGGCATGGCTACACCTTC. It encodes CASSQPNGGLRHGYTF.

This sequence joins TRBV29-1 and TRBJ2-1; TRBD1 matches 10 bases. CDR1 is SQVTM, CDR2 ANQGSEA, per germline. V lost 6 bases and J lost 0; bases outside the gene matches: 8. The CDR3 extends over 16 amino acids. The CDR3 DNA sequence: TGCAGCGTAAGAGGACAGGGGGGAAGCTCCTACAATGAGCAGTTCTTC. The encoded protein is CSVRGQGGSSYNEQFF.

This clone has just one count. This chain connects TRBV7-9 to TRBJ2-7, with a tentative D call TRBD1 (5 bases). The CDR3 is made up of 14 amino acids. V was pared by 3 bases and J by 0 bases, with 9 bases between. The germline V gene has CDR1 SEHNR and CDR2 FQNEAQ (reference sequence). The CDR3 loop reads CASSLGPSSYEQYF. CDR3 in DNA: TGTGCCAGCAGCTTGGGGCCGTCCTCCTACGAGCAGTACTTC.

On this clone: The sample holds other DNA sequences that translate to the same CDR3. The chain has TRBV27 and TRBJ2-7; TRBD2 matches 13 bases. CDR1 is MNHEY, CDR2 SMNVEV, per germline (reference sequence). This CDR3 region has 17 residues. The ends lost 5 bases at V and 3 bases at J; junction bases unmatched: 10. In DNA, the CDR3 is TGTGCCAGCAGTCCTCGGACTAGCGGGAGCGAAAGCTACGAGCAGTACTTC. Protein product: CASSPRTSGSESYEQYF.

The gene calls are TRBV4-3 and TRBJ1-4; a possible D gene is TRBD1 (6 bases). This CDR3 spans 15 amino acids. The germline V gene has CDR1 LGHNA and CDR2 YSLEER. V lost 5 bases and J lost 3, with 13 bases in between. For the CDR3, the DNA is TGCGCCAGCAGCGCCCACAGGGCAGCTAATGAAAAACTGTTTTTT. Amino acids: CASSAHRAANEKLFF.

V gene TRBV7-9 combines with J gene TRBJ1-1; D gene ambiguous. The V end lost 1 base, the J end lost 2 bases, and 8 bases lay between the germline ends. Germline V gene sequence: CDR1 SEHNR, CDR2 FQNEAQ (reference sequence). The CDR3 covers 14 residues. The CDR3 sequence: CASSLVAVNTEAFF. The CDR3 DNA reads as TGTGCCAGCAGCTTAGTGGCCGTTAACACTGAAGCTTTCTTT.

The chain recombines TRBV6-4 with TRBJ2-1; no firm D call. With 0 bases removed from V and 6 bases from J, the gap between germline ends came to 9 bases. The germline gives CDR1 MRHNA, CDR2 SNTAGT. The CDR3 spans 14 residues. CDR3 amino acids: CASSDSLDRNEQFF. In nucleotides, the CDR3 is TGTGCCAGCAGTGACTCGCTCGACCGCAATGAGCAGTTCTTC.

The chain employs TRBV6-6 and TRBJ2-3, with D tentatively TRBD1 (5 bases). Germline-derived CDR1 and CDR2 are MNHNY and SVGAGI (reference sequence). V lost 8 bases and J 5 bases, leaving 8 bases between the germline ends. The CDR3 runs to 11 residues. The CDR3 loop reads CASGQGDTQYF. Written as DNA, the CDR3 is TGTGCCAGCGGCCAGGGAGATACGCAGTATTTT.

This chain links TRBV29-1 with TRBJ2-1, with 10 bases identical to TRBD2. Germline values: CDR1 SQVTM, CDR2 ANQGSEA. This CDR3 comprises 13 residues. V shed 7 bases, J shed 3 bases, and the junction held 3 bases outside the gene matches. DNA of the CDR3: TGCAGCGGTGAGCGGGGGGGCTACAATGAGCAGTTCTTC. This encodes CSGERGGYNEQFF.

The chain uses TRBV11-2 and TRBJ1-5; maybe TRBD1 (5 bases). The CDR3 runs to 14 residues. With 3 bases removed from V and 3 bases from J, the gap between germline ends came to 9 bases. Per the germline V gene, CDR1 is SGHAT and CDR2 is FQNNGV. The CDR3 loop reads CASSLGQPNQPQHF. CDR3 nucleotide sequence: TGTGCCAGCAGCTTGGGGCAGCCCAATCAGCCCCAGCATTTT.

The gene calls are TRBV3-1 (or the pseudogene TRBV3-2) and TRBJ1-1; D is uncertain. Trimming pared 1 base from V and 8 bases from J, leaving 5 bases between. The CDR3 has 11 residues. CDR1 is LGHDT and CDR2 is YNNKEL in the germline V gene (reference sequence). CDR3 region: CASSQAAEAFF. CDR3 bases: TGTGCCAGCAGCCAAGCAGCCGAAGCTTTCTTT.

The V call is TRBV6-2 or TRBV6-3, the J call TRBJ1-2; 10 bases agree with TRBD1. Germline trimming cut 4 bases from V and 5 bases from J; bases unmatched to any gene: 4. The CDR3 is made up of 14 amino acids. Germline values: CDR1 MNHEY, CDR2 SVGEGT. The CDR3 sequence: CASSSTGGFYGYTF. As DNA, the CDR3 is TGTGCCAGCAGTTCGACAGGGGGCTTTTATGGCTACACCTTC.

The rearrangement uses TRBV30 and TRBJ2-3; 11 positions agree with TRBD2. Trimming took 8 bases from V and 1 from J; bases not matched to a gene: 8. Germline CDR1 reads GTSNPN; CDR2 reads SVGIG (reference sequence). The CDR3 totals 15 residues. CDR3 region: CAGTISGRGTDTQYF. Here the CDR3 DNA reads TGTGCCGGGACAATTAGCGGGAGGGGCACAGATACGCAGTATTTT.

This chain uses TRBV30 with TRBJ1-1, with D hard to call. CDR3 length equals 16 residues. V dropped 1 base and J dropped 4 bases, with 19 bases sitting between them. The germline V gene encodes CDR1 GTSNPN and CDR2 SVGIG (reference sequence). The CDR3 region has the DNA TGTGCCTGGAGTGAATCTCCGACTGCCTTTGGCACTGAAGCTTTCTTT. Protein sequence: CAWSESPTAFGTEAFF.

This clone was recorded once. The chain is built from TRBV7-8 and TRBJ1-2; no firm D call. The CDR3 runs 13 residues. With 6 bases removed from V and 4 bases from J, the gap between germline ends came to 12 bases. CDR1 is SGHVS and CDR2 is FQNEAQ in the germline V gene. The CDR3 region has the DNA TGTGCCAGCAGTGAGCGTTCGGGCTATGGCTACACCTTC. This codes for CASSERSGYGYTF.

This rearrangement joins TRBV29-1 to TRBJ2-1, with 11 bases fitting TRBD2. Germline V gene data show CDR1 as SQVTM and CDR2 as ANQGSEA. Unmatched junction bases numbered 9, after V lost 4 bases and J lost 4 bases. CDR3 length: 16 residues. CDR3 residues: CSVAVYRTSGYNEQFF. CDR3 DNA: TGCAGCGTTGCCGTGTATCGGACTAGCGGGTACAATGAGCAGTTCTTC.

The CDR3 sequence: CASSFPQGDTQYF. CDR3 nucleotides: TGCGCCAGCAGCTTCCCCCAGGGGGATACGCAGTATTTT. The J gene is TRBJ2-3, the V gene TRBV5-1; TRBD1 is a possible D gene (6 bases). Germline V lookup: CDR1 SGHRS, CDR2 YFSETQ. This CDR3 region has 13 residues. V was cut by 2 bases and J by 6 bases, with 10 bases left in between.

V usage is TRBV7-2 and J usage is TRBJ1-1, with 10 nucleotides matching TRBD1. V gave up 6 bases and J gave up 3 bases; unmatched junction bases: 7. The germline V gene has CDR1 SGHTA and CDR2 FQGNSA. This CDR3 has 15 residues. CDR3 sequence: CASSKGQGRYTEAFF. CDR3 coding DNA: TGTGCCAGCAGTAAGGGACAGGGGCGTTACACTGAAGCTTTCTTT.

This clone appeared once. This chain uses TRBV9 with TRBJ2-1, with D maybe TRBD2 (7 bases). The germline gives CDR1 SGDLS, CDR2 YYNGEE. CDR3 size: 18 residues. The germline V and J ends were trimmed by 0 bases and 6 bases, with 22 bases remaining between them. CDR3 bases: TGTGCCAGCAGCGTAGCTGTTCTAACGTGGGGGGGCCTCAATGAGCAGTTCTTC. It specifies CASSVAVLTWGGLNEQFF. Using reference TRBV9 and TRBJ2-1 for the parts outside the CDR3, the full variable domain is DSGVTQTPKHLITATGQRVTLRCSPRSGDLSVYWYQQSLDQGLQFLIQYYNGEERAKGNILERFSAQQFPDLHSELNLSSLELGDSALYFCASSVAVLTWGGLNEQFFGPGTRLTVL.

V and J are TRBV28 and TRBJ2-5; D might be TRBD1 (6 bases). CDR1 MDHEN and CDR2 SYDVKM come from the germline V gene. The V end was cut by 6 bases, the J end by 5 bases, with 13 bases between. The CDR3 totals 13 residues. This chain's CDR3 is CASRTDGQETQYF. In nucleotides, the CDR3 is TGTGCCAGCAGGACGGACGGACAGGAGACCCAGTACTTC.

The chain links TRBV2 to TRBJ1-4; D might be TRBD1 (5 bases). V lost 4 bases, J lost 1 base, and 7 bases lay in between. The CDR3 is made up of 14 amino acids. The germline gives CDR1 SNHLY, CDR2 FYNNEI. CDR3 in DNA: TGTGCCAGCAGTGCGACAGTAACTAATGAAAAACTGTTTTTT. Translating gives CASSATVTNEKLFF.

The chain joins TRBV9 to TRBJ1-6; tentative D call: TRBD1 (5 bases). Trimming stripped 0 bases from V and 10 bases from J, with 17 bases between. The CDR3 extends over 16 amino acids. Germline values: CDR1 SGDLS, CDR2 YYNGEE. The CDR3 coding sequence is TGTGCCAGCAGCGTAGGTCGCAGGGTCCTGCGATCACCCCTCCACTTT. It codes for CASSVGRRVLRSPLHF.

The V gene is TRBV7-3, the J gene TRBJ2-2; 7 bases map to TRBD1. Germline CDR1 is SGHTA and CDR2 is FQGTGA. With 6 bases clipped from V and 5 bases from J, the junction kept 12 bases outside the gene matches. The CDR3 is 16 amino acids. CDR3 loop: CASSITGEVGTGELFF. The CDR3 DNA sequence: TGTGCCAGCAGTATAACAGGGGAAGTTGGGACCGGGGAGCTGTTTTTT.